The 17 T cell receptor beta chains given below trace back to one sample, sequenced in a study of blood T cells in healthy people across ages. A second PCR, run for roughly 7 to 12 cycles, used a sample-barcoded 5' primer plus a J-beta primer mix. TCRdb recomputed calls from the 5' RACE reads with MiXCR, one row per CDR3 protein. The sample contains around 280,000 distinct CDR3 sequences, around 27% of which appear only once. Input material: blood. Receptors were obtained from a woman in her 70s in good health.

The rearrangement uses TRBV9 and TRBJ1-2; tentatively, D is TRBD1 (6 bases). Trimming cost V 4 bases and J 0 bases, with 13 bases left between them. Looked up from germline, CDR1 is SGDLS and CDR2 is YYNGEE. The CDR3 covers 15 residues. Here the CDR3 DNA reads TGTGCCAGCAGCCCAGAGGGGGGAGCTAACTATGGCTACACCTTC. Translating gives CASSPEGGANYGYTF.

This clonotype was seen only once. CDR3 amino acids: CSARGTVQETQYF. The CDR3 DNA is TGCAGTGCTAGGGGGACAGTCCAAGAGACCCAGTACTTC. The chain carries TRBV20-1 and TRBJ2-5, with 7 nucleotides matching TRBD1. V lost 3 bases to trimming and J lost 1 base; unmatched junction nucleotides: 2. Germline V lookup: CDR1 DFQATT, CDR2 SNEGSKA (reference sequence). CDR3 length: 13 amino acids.

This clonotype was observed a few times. Here the CDR3 reads CSANPPGQPIYNEQFF. The CDR3 coding sequence is TGCAGTGCGAATCCCCCGGGACAGCCTATATACAATGAGCAGTTCTTC. The chain is built from TRBV20-1 and TRBJ2-1, with 7 bases identical to TRBD1. CDR3 length equals 16 residues. V was pared by 6 bases and J by 4 bases, with 15 bases of the junction left unmatched. From germline, CDR1 is DFQATT and CDR2 SNEGSKA (reference sequence).

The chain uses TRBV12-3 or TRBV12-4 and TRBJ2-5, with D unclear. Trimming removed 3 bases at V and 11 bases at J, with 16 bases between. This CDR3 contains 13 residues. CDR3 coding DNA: TGTGCCAGCAGTTTCTCAGGTTACTACGGGCAGTACTTC. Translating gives CASSFSGYYGQYF.

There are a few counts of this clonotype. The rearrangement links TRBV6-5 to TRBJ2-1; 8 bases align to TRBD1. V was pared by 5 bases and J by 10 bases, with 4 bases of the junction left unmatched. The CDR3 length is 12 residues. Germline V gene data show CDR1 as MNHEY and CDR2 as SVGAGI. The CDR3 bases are TGTGCCAGCAGTGCACACAGGGGGGAGCAGTTCTTC. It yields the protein CASSAHRGEQFF.

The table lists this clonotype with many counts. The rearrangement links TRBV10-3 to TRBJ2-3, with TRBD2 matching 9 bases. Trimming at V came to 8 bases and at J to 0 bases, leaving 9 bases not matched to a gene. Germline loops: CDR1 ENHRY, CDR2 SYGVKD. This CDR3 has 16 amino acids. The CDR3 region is CAIGGGLAGSTDTQYF. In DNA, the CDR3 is TGTGCCATCGGGGGGGGGCTAGCGGGAAGCACAGATACGCAGTATTTT.

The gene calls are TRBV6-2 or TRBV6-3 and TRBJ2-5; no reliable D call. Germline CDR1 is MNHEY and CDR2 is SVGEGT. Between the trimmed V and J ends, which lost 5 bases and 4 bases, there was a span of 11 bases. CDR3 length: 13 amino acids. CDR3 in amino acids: CASSPNFGETQYF. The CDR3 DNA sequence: TGTGCCAGCAGTCCTAATTTTGGAGAGACCCAGTACTTC.

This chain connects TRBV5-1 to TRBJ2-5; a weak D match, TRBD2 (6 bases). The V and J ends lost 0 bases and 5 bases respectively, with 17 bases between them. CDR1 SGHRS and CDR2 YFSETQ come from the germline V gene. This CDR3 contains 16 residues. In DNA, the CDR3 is TGCGCCAGCAGCTTGGCCCCTAGCGCTCTAGGGGAGACCCAGTACTTC. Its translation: CASSLAPSALGETQYF.

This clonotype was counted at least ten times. DNA for the CDR3: TGTGCCAACCCAAAAAAACAACGGGTTCCCCAAGAGACCCAGTACTTC. Its protein product is CANPKKQRVPQETQYF. The J gene is TRBJ2-5, the V gene TRBV27; D gene uncertain. Trimming pared 10 bases from V and 1 base from J, leaving 22 bases between. The germline gives CDR1 MNHEY, CDR2 SMNVEV (reference sequence). The CDR3 is 16 amino acids.

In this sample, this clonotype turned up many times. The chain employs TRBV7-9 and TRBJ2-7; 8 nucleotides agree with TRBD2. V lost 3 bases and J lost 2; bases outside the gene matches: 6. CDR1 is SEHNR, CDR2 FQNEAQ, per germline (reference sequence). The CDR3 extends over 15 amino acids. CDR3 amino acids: CASSLGTSGTYEQYF. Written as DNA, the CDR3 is TGTGCCAGCAGCTTGGGCACTAGCGGAACCTACGAGCAGTACTTC.

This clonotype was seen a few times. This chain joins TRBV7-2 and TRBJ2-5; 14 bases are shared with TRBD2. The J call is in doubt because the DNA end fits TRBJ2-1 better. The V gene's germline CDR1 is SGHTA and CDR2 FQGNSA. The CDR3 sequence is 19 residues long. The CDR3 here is CASSLVGGRLAGGRNEQFF. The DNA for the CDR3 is TGTGCCAGCAGCTTAGTCGGGGGTCGACTAGCGGGAGGGAGGAATGAGCAGTTCTTC.

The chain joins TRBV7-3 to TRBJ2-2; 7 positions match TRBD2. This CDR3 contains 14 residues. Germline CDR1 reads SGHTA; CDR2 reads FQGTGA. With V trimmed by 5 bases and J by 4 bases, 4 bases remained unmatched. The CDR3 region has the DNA TGTGCCAGCAGCGTCGGGACTACCACCGGGGAGCTGTTTTTT. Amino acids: CASSVGTTTGELFF.

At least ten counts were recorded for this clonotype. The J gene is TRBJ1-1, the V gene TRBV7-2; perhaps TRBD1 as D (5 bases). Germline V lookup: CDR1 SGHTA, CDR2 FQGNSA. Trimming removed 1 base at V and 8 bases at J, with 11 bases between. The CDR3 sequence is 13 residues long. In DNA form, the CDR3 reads TGTGCCAGCAGCTTAGTGTCTCAGGGAGAAGCTTTCTTT. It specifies CASSLVSQGEAFF.

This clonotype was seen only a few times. The CDR3 sequence is CATLGQVGEKLFF. The CDR3 DNA is TGTGCCACCCTGGGACAGGTCGGCGAAAAACTGTTTTTT. The chain employs TRBV2 and TRBJ1-4, with TRBD1 identical over 8 bases. The CDR3 spans 13 residues. V gave up 10 bases and J gave up 8 bases; unmatched junction bases: 9. Germline V gene data show CDR1 as SNHLY and CDR2 as FYNNEI.

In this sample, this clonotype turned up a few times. This chain's CDR3 is CSAPRGGDTEAFF. In nucleotides, the CDR3 is TGCAGTGCTCCGAGGGGGGGGGACACTGAAGCTTTCTTT. This chain connects TRBV20-1 to TRBJ1-1; D might be TRBD1 (6 bases). Germline V gene data show CDR1 as DFQATT and CDR2 as SNEGSKA (reference sequence). V lost 5 bases, J lost 3 bases, and 13 bases lay in between. The CDR3 length is 13 residues.

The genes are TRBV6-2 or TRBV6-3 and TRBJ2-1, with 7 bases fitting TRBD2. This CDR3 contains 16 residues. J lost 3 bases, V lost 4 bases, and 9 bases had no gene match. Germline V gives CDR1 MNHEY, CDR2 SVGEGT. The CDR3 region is CASSWGGSVNYNEQFF. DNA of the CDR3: TGTGCCAGCAGTTGGGGCGGGAGTGTTAACTACAATGAGCAGTTCTTC.

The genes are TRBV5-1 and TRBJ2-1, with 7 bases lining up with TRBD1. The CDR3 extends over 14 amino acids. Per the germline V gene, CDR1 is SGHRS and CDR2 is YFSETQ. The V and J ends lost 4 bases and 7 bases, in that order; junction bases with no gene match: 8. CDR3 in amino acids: CASSQPTTGNEQFF. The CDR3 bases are TGCGCCAGCAGCCAGCCAACGACAGGGAATGAGCAGTTCTTC.